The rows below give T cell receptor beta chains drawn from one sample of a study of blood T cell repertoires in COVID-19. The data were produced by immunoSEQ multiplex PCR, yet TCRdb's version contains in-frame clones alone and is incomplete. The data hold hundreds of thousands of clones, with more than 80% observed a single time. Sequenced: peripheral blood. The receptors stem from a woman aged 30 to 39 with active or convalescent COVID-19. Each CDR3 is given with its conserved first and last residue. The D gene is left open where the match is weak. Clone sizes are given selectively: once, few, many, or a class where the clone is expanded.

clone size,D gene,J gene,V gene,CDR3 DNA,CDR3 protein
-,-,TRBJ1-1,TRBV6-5,TGTGCCAGCAGTACCCATCCCAGGCCGGACACTGAAGCTTTCTTT,CASSTHPRPDTEAFF
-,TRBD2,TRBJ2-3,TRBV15,TGTGCCACCAGCAAGGGACTAGCGGGAGGGTACACAGATACGCAGTATTTT,CATSKGLAGGYTDTQYF
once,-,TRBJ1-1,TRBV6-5,TGTGCCAGCAGTTCCGGGGACACTGAAGCTTTCTTT,CASSSGDTEAFF
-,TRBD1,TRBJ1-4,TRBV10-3,TGTGCCATCAGTGAGGGACAGGCTAATGAAAAACTGTTTTTT,CAISEGQANEKLFF
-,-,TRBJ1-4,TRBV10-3,TGTGCCATCAGTGGGGAGGCAGACTCTAATGAAAAACTGTTTTTT,CAISGEADSNEKLFF
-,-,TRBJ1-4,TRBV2,TGTGCCAGCAAGGACAGCCCAAAAACTAATGAAAAACTGTTTTTT,CASKDSPKTNEKLFF
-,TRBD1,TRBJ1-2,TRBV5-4,TGTGCCAGCAGCTTGGACAGGGGCCGGGGGGGCTACACCTTC,CASSLDRGRGGYTF
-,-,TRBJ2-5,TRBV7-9,TGTGCCAGCAGCCCACGGATCACTGGGGGGGGCGGGAAGACCCAGTACTTC,CASSPRITGGGGKTQYF
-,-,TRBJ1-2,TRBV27,TGTGCCAGCAGTTTTAGTCGGAGCTTTACCTATGGCTACACCTTC,CASSFSRSFTYGYTF
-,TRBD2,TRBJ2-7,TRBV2,TGTGCCAGCAGTGACACCGCGGGGGAGACCTACGAGCAGTACTTC,CASSDTAGETYEQYF
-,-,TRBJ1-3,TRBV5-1,TGCGCCAGCAGCTTGGCGGGGGATCCCTCTGGAAACACCATATATTTT,CASSLAGDPSGNTIYF
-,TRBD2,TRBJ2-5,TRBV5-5,TGTGCCAGCAACGAACTTATGCGGGAGTACACAGAGACCCAGTACTTC,CASNELMREYTETQYF
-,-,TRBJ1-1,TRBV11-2,TGTGCCAGCAGCTTAGATTTGGGGGCGGCTGAAGCTTTCTTT,CASSLDLGAAEAFF
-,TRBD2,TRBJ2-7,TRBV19,TGTGCCAGTAGTGCGGGACTAGCGGGATACGAGCAGTACTTC,CASSAGLAGYEQYF
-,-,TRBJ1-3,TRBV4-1,TGCGCCAGCAGCCAAGATCGGGTAGGCAGTGGAAACACCATATATTTT,CASSQDRVGSGNTIYF
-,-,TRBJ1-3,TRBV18,TGTGCCAGCTCACCATTGCAGTTCTCTGGAAACACCATATATTTT,CASSPLQFSGNTIYF
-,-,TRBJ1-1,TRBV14,TGTGCCAGCAGCCCCTGGGCCAGCAAGATGGAAGCTTTCTTT,CASSPWASKMEAFF
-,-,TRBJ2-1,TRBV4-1,TGCGCCAGCAGCCCCCGAGGCGGTGAGCAGTTCTTC,CASSPRGGEQFF
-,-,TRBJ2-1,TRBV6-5,TGTGCCAGCAGTTACTCGATGGCGGTTGAGCAGTTCTTC,CASSYSMAVEQFF
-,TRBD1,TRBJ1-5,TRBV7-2,TGTGCCAGCAGCTTGACAGGGAATTCCTATCAGCCCCAGCATTTT,CASSLTGNSYQPQHF
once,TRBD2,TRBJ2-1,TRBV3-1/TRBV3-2,TGTGCCAGCAGCCGCGGGAGCCCCTCCTACAATGAGCAGTTCTTC,CASSRGSPSYNEQFF
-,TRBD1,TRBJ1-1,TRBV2,TGTGCCAGCAGGGGGACAGGGGGCGCTGCTGAAGCTTTCTTT,CASRGTGGAAEAFF
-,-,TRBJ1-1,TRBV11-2,TGTGCCAGCAGCTCCCACAGGGAAGCTTTCTTT,CASSSHREAFF
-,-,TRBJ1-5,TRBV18,TGTGCCAGCTCACCAGTGACAGGATCCAATCAGCCCCAGCATTTT,CASSPVTGSNQPQHF
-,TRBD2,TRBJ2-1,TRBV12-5,TGTGCTAGTGGCGGACTAGCCGACTACAATGAGCAGTTCTTC,CASGGLADYNEQFF
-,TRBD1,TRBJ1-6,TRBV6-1,TGTGCCAGCAGTGATCCGGGACAGAGTACTTTTAATTCACCCCTCCACTTT,CASSDPGQSTFNSPLHF
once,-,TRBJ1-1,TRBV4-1,TGCGCCAGCAGCCAAGAACCTTTTAGGAGGGCGGGCACTGAAGCTTTCTTT,CASSQEPFRRAGTEAFF
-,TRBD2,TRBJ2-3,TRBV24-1,TGTGCCACCAGTGGGACTAGCGGGGTAAACACAGATACGCAGTATTTT,CATSGTSGVNTDTQYF
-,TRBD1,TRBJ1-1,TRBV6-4,TGTGCCGCCAGACAGGGCCCGGATACTGAAGCTTTCTTT,CAARQGPDTEAFF
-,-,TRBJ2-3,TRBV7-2,TGTGCCAGCAGCTTTGGACAGTCTAGCACAGATACGCAGTATTTT,CASSFGQSSTDTQYF
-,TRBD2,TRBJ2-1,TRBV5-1,TGCGCCAGCAGCTTGGTTTTAGCGGGGGGCTACTACAATGAGCAGTTCTTC,CASSLVLAGGYYNEQFF
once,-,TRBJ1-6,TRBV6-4,TGTGCCAGCAGTGACTCGGCGGGGGGCGGATATTCACCCCTCCACTTT,CASSDSAGGGYSPLHF
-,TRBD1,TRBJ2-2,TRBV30,TGTGCCTGGAGTGCTTGGCAGGGACAGGACGGGGAGCTGTTTTTT,CAWSAWQGQDGELFF
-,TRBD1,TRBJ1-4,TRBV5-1,TGCGCCAGCAAGGGACAGGGTAAAGGCAATGAAAAACTGTTTTTT,CASKGQGKGNEKLFF